This is a list of T cell receptor beta chains from one sample in a study of breast tumors, draining lymph nodes, adjacent tissues. TCRdb reanalysed the multiplex PCR reads using MiXCR and keeps one entry per CDR3 protein. The sample includes 140,000 or so distinct CDR3 sequences, 32% of them seen just once. The sequencing input was axillary lymph node tissue. The receptors here all came from a female donor with breast cancer. Some clones in this sample may be carry-over from other donors' samples. Both conserved end residues are part of each CDR3. A D gene is named only where the DNA matches it firmly. Only part of the rows carry a size: once, few, many, or a class if the clone is expanded.

V gene	clone size	J gene	D gene	CDR3 DNA	CDR3 protein
TRBV5-4	many	TRBJ1-2	.	TGTGCCAGCGGGGGAAGCGGCTACACCTTC	CASGGSGYTF
TRBV15	.	TRBJ1-2	.	TGTGCCACCAGCAGAGATTCGGCAGCTAACTATGGCTACACCTTC	CATSRDSAANYGYTF
TRBV7-2	many	TRBJ1-2	TRBD1	TGTGCCAGCAGCTCAGGACAGGGGGCTAGAGGCTACACCTTC	CASSSGQGARGYTF
TRBV29-1	many	TRBJ2-7	.	TGCAGCGTTGCCCCCCCAGGACGCGAGCAGTACTTC	CSVAPPGREQYF
TRBV14	.	TRBJ1-4	TRBD1	TGTGCCAGCAGCCCCCGGGACAGGGGAGGAGAAAAACTGTTTTTT	CASSPRDRGGEKLFF
TRBV6-6	many	TRBJ2-4	.	TGTGCCAGTCTAGGAGGGGGGGCGGCCAAAAACATTCAGTACTTC	CASLGGGAAKNIQYF
TRBV7-9	.	TRBJ1-2	TRBD1	TGTGCCAACAGCTCACCGGACAGGGGAATAGGCTACGCCTTC	CANSSPDRGIGYAF
TRBV7-3	many	TRBJ2-1	.	TGTGCCAGCAGCTTACCAGGGGACAATGAGCAGTTCTTC	CASSLPGDNEQFF
TRBV30	many	TRBJ1-6	.	TGTGCCTGGAGTACCAGAGGATTAAGGGGTTCACCCCTCCACTTT	CAWSTRGLRGSPLHF
TRBV24-1	.	TRBJ2-3	TRBD1	TGTGCCACCGGGACAGGGTCCCCAGATACGCAGTATTTT	CATGTGSPDTQYF
TRBV20-1	many	TRBJ1-2	.	TGCAGTGCTAGAGACCCTCGGGCCAAGGGACTTGTTAATGGCTACACCTTC	CSARDPRAKGLVNGYTF
TRBV4-1	many	TRBJ2-7	.	TGCGCCAGCAGCCAAGTTGCGCAGCCCTCCTACGAGCAGTACTTC	CASSQVAQPSYEQYF
TRBV9	.	TRBJ2-1	TRBD2	TGTGCCAGCAGCGTAGGTCCTAGCGGGTACAATGAGCAGTTCTTC	CASSVGPSGYNEQFF
TRBV11-2	many	TRBJ2-2	.	TGTGCCAGCAGTCCACCGGTCGGGGAGCTGTTTTTT	CASSPPVGELFF
TRBV24-1	.	TRBJ2-1	.	TGTGCCACCAGTGGCGGACGACAGAGGAGCTCCTACAATGAGCAGTTCTTC	CATSGGRQRSSYNEQFF
TRBV9	many	TRBJ2-3	TRBD2	TGTGCCAGCGGGGGGGGAAACACAGATACGCAGTATTTT	CASGGGNTDTQYF
TRBV30	.	TRBJ1-3	.	TGTGCCTGGGGTGGGGGGAGATACCGGTCCCGACCCGACGGGAGAAACACCATATATTTT	CAWGGGRYRSRPDGRNTIYF
TRBV7-9	many	TRBJ1-4	.	TGTGCCAGCAGCCCTCAGCGGGGGGGTGCGGGGGCTAATGAAAAACTGTTTTTT	CASSPQRGGAGANEKLFF
TRBV3-1	many	TRBJ2-1	TRBD1	TGTGCCAGCAGCCAGCGGGACAGGGGTACCTACAATGAGCAGTTCTTC	CASSQRDRGTYNEQFF
TRBV19	.	TRBJ2-7	.	TGTGCCAGTAGATCTAAGGGATTTGGACCCTACGAGCAGTACTTC	CASRSKGFGPYEQYF
TRBV6-2/TRBV6-3	few	TRBJ2-5	TRBD2	TGTGCCAGCAGTCGGGCGGGGGGCGGCGAGACCCAGTACTTC	CASSRAGGGETQYF
TRBV7-2	many	TRBJ2-5	TRBD2	TGTGCCAGCAGCTTAAGAGCGGGGGGGGTCGGGTCGGAGCCCCAGTACTTC	CASSLRAGGVGSEPQYF
TRBV19	many	TRBJ1-5	.	TGTGCCAGTAAAGGACGCGTGGGTAGCAATCAGCCCCAGCATTTT	CASKGRVGSNQPQHF
TRBV2	many	TRBJ2-7	.	TGTGCCAGCAGTGACCTAGTCATGACGGGCCCCTTCTCCTACGAGCAGTACTTC	CASSDLVMTGPFSYEQYF
TRBV18	few	TRBJ2-1	.	TGTGCCAGCTCACCCCAGGGGGGGAACAATGAGCAGTTCTTC	CASSPQGGNNEQFF
TRBV6-1	many	TRBJ2-5	TRBD2	TGTGCCAGCAGTTCTGCTAGCGGGGAAGAGACCCAGTACTTC	CASSSASGEETQYF
TRBV30	many	TRBJ2-7	.	TGTGCCTGGAGTGTACAGGAGACCTACGAGCAGTACTTC	CAWSVQETYEQYF
TRBV7-7	many	TRBJ2-5	.	TGTGCTAGCAGCACCGCGGTTGGGCCCTTGGAGACCCAGTACTTC	CASSTAVGPLETQYF
TRBV4-2	many	TRBJ2-2	.	TGTGCCAGCAGCCAAGAAATACTTAACACCGGGGAGCTGTTTTTT	CASSQEILNTGELFF
TRBV30	many	TRBJ2-7	.	TGTGCCTGGGGACGCTACGAGCAGTACTTC	CAWGRYEQYF
TRBV3-1	once	TRBJ1-3	.	TGTACCAGCAGCCCAGGGGCCCGCTCGGGCCCCATATATTTT	CTSSPGARSGPIYF
TRBV5-1	many	TRBJ2-5	.	TGCGCCAGCAGCTTTGGCGCGGGACCGCAAGAGACCCAGTACTTC	CASSFGAGPQETQYF
TRBV28	few	TRBJ1-2	TRBD1	TGTGCCAGCAGCCAAAGTTCCGGGACAGTTCGCGGCTACACCTTC	CASSQSSGTVRGYTF
TRBV11-1	many	TRBJ2-3	TRBD2	TGTGCCAGCAGCTTAGGACTAGCGGGGGCCCTCGCTAGCACAGATACGCAGTATTTT	CASSLGLAGALASTDTQYF
TRBV7-2	many	TRBJ2-1	TRBD2	TGTGCCAGCAGCTTAGTCGGACTAGCGGGAGACGGAGAGCAGTTCTTC	CASSLVGLAGDGEQFF
TRBV20-1	few	TRBJ1-1	.	TGCAGTGCTAGGTGGAACGGTGAAGCTTTCTTT	CSARWNGEAFF
TRBV11-2	many	TRBJ1-6	.	TGTGCCAGCAGCTCGTCAGCTAGCTCCTATAATTCACCCCTCCACTTT	CASSSSASSYNSPLHF
TRBV7-9	many	TRBJ2-2	.	TGTGCCAGCAGCTTAGCGGGGAGCACCGGGGAGCTGTTTTTT	CASSLAGSTGELFF
TRBV28	many	TRBJ2-1	.	TGTGCCAGCAATTACAGATACAATGAGCAGTTCTTC	CASNYRYNEQFF
TRBV7-9	.	TRBJ2-1	.	TGTGCCAGCAGCTTATTACTAACGGGGGGCTCCAATGAGCAGTTCTTC	CASSLLLTGGSNEQFF
TRBV19	many	TRBJ2-1	.	TGTGCCAGTAGTATCGCTCCGGGAAGGTCCTACAATGAGCAGTTCTTC	CASSIAPGRSYNEQFF